This is a list of T cell receptor beta chains from one sample in a study of shared clonotypes between healthy human individuals. The repertoire was sequenced with immunoSEQ multiplex PCR; TCRdb's copy has only in-frame clones and lacks some. The sample holds 800,000 to 1,200,000 clones, around 82% seen once. Sequencing used memory CD4+ T cells from PBMCs. These TCRs come from a man aged 18 to 29 in good health. Some clones in this sample may be carry-over from other donors' samples. CDR3s include the opening cysteine and the closing phenylalanine or tryptophan.

TRBV5-1	CASSFRQGWYNEQFF
TRBV4-3	CASSPREAGGVAKNIQYF
TRBV7-2	CASNPGQGREKLFF
TRBV15	CATSEGMEGQGAGETQYF
TRBV19	CASSTGLAGDADTQYF
TRBV29-1	CSARGQGNYGYTF
TRBV7-9	CASSRLSGSYSYNEQFF
TRBV11-1	CASSFGGYSGNTIYF
TRBV6-1	CASSAGPYNSPLHF
TRBV21-1	CASSPDVGQGYEQYF
TRBV4-1	CASSQGSSGSYEQYF
TRBV7-3	CASSPNQGFTEAFF
TRBV28	CASSRPGGGANVLTF
TRBV6-4	CASSIGTGGEAFF
TRBV28	CASSLVSRETQYF
TRBV27	CASSSLRYTEAFF
TRBV18	CASSPHPAETGELFF
TRBV29-1	CSVPLPDRVTGELFF
TRBV5-1	CASLSGAGTGELFF
TRBV5-1	CASSFGTAQETQYF
TRBV5-6	CASSLGLAANTGELFF
TRBV28	CASSRAGVEKTQYF
TRBV28	CASMRAPNYEQYF
TRBV18	CASATREGGSETQYF
TRBV5-1	CASSPRTGGSYEQYF
TRBV11-2	CASSPGLAIPDTQYF
TRBV6-6	CASSRLAEQYNEQFF
TRBV6-6	CASSLLLAGGTDTQYF
TRBV2	CASSRQGTNQPQHF